This T cell receptor (beta chain) was recorded in a study of T cell clonality in common variable immunodeficiency. Whole-study results and caveats: The cause of increased CVID clonality remains unclear without subpopulation sequencing.

This clone was counted only a few times. Its antigen is currently unknown. The CDR3 end lies 3 residues beyond the end of the read and is filled in from the germline J gene. From germline, CDR1 is GTSNPN and CDR2 SVGIG (reference sequence). The CDR3 runs 15 residues. Sequencing input was equivalent genomic DNA from CVID and controls. This table comes from immunoSEQ multiplex PCR, and its TCRdb copy is limited to in-frame clones, with some not included. Altogether roughly 32,000 clones were found in the sample, and no singletons occur. Caucasian heritage predominated among both patients and controls. Sequences were obtained from peripheral blood mononuclear cells. The clonotype comes from a person aged 18-70 years in good health. The V and J genes are TRBV30 and TRBJ1-2; possibly TRBD1 for D (5 bases). The CDR3 reads CAWTHSGSMTDTYTF. CDR3 DNA (partial): TGTGCCTGGACGCATAGCGGGAGCATGACAGATACC.